One and the same sample provided the 12 T cell receptor beta chains below, sequenced in a study of cytomegalovirus exposure and HLA in healthy donors. Generated by immunoSEQ multiplex PCR, the TCRdb table keeps only in-frame clones and is missing some. The sample has 100,000 to 120,000 clones, around 85% seen once. Sequencing was carried out using PBMCs. The receptors derive from a young woman in good health and CMV-seronegative.

The rearrangement uses TRBV20-1 and TRBJ2-1; no definite D call. CDR1 and CDR2 (germline): DFQATT, SNEGSKA (reference sequence). Trimming left V 1 base short and J 7 bases short, with 5 bases between. The CDR3 loop spans 11 amino acids. The CDR3 protein is CSARGANEQFF. The CDR3 nucleotides read TGCAGTGCTAGAGGGGCGAATGAGCAGTTCTTC.

This sequence joins TRBV5-1 and TRBJ2-3; TRBD1 might be the D (5 bases). The V gene lost 5 bases and the J gene lost 2 bases, with 9 bases spanning the gap. The CDR3 runs to 13 residues. Germline values: CDR1 SGHRS, CDR2 YFSETQ. The CDR3 here is CASRQVLTDTQYF. The CDR3 coding sequence is TGCGCCAGCAGACAGGTACTCACAGATACGCAGTATTTT.

The gene calls are TRBV5-4 and TRBJ2-2, with TRBD1 matching 10 bases. V dropped 4 bases and J dropped 4; count of bases not matched to a gene: 7. The CDR3 runs 16 residues. In germline, CDR1 is SGHNT, CDR2 YYREEE (reference sequence). Written as DNA, the CDR3 is TGTGCCAGCAGCACGACAGGGGGCGCGGGCACCGGGGAGCTGTTTTTT. Encoded protein: CASSTTGGAGTGELFF.

V is TRBV27 and J is TRBJ1-5, with 8 nucleotides matching TRBD1. With 5 bases clipped from V and 0 bases from J, the junction kept 15 bases outside the gene matches. The CDR3 has 19 residues. Germline CDR1 reads MNHEY; CDR2 reads SMNVEV (reference sequence). CDR3 nucleotide sequence: TGTGCCAGCAGTAGTTCTTTTGCGGACAGGGAATATAGCAATCAGCCCCAGCATTTT. The encoded protein is CASSSSFADREYSNQPQHF.

The chain has TRBV27 and TRBJ2-7, with TRBD1 identical over 9 bases. The CDR3 has 14 amino acids. CDR1 is MNHEY, CDR2 SMNVEV, per germline (reference sequence). The V gene end was trimmed by 3 bases and the J gene end by 6 bases; junction bases not matched to a gene: 6. This chain's CDR3 is CASSFGTGLSEQYF. The CDR3 DNA follows: TGTGCCAGCAGTTTTGGGACAGGGTTGTCCGAGCAGTACTTC.

V is TRBV30 and J is TRBJ2-1; 7 bases are a match to TRBD2. This CDR3 spans 11 amino acids. V dropped 0 bases and J dropped 12; count of bases not matched to a gene: 2. CDR1 and CDR2 (germline): GTSNPN, SVGIG (reference sequence). CDR3 bases: TGTGCCTGGAGTGTAGCGGGGCCGCAGTTCTTC. Its protein product is CAWSVAGPQFF. Using reference TRBV30 and TRBJ2-1 for the parts outside the CDR3, the full variable domain is SQTIHQWPATLVQPVGSPLSLECTVEGTSNPNLYWYRQAAGRGLQLLFYSVGIGQISSEVPQNLSASRPQDRQFILSSKKLLLSDSGFYLCAWSVAGPQFFGPGTRLTVL.

This clone was picked up a small number of times. V and J are TRBV30 and TRBJ1-5, with D possibly being TRBD1 (6 bases). The CDR3 has 15 amino acids. Germline V gives CDR1 GTSNPN, CDR2 SVGIG (reference sequence). V lost 2 bases and J 5 bases, leaving 16 bases between the germline ends. CDR3 loop: CAWSPGTRSYQPQHF. CDR3 coding DNA: TGTGCCTGGAGTCCCGGGACAAGGAGCTATCAGCCCCAGCATTTT.

This chain uses TRBV25-1 with TRBJ2-1; 7 bases map to TRBD2. V was pared by 3 bases and J by 6 bases, with 8 bases of the junction left unmatched. The CDR3 extends over 15 amino acids. Per the germline V gene, CDR1 is MGHDK and CDR2 is SYGVNS. CDR3 nucleotides: TGTGCCAGCAGTGACGCGGCAGGGACTATCAATGAGCAGTTCTTC. It is translated as CASSDAAGTINEQFF.

This clone came up a few times. This chain connects TRBV18 to TRBJ2-6, with D perhaps matching TRBD2 (5 bases). This CDR3 region has 14 residues. Germline CDR1 KGHSH, CDR2 LQKENI. V was cut by 7 bases and J by 3 bases, with 10 bases left in between. The CDR3 reads CASFTGVGANVLTF. In DNA, the CDR3 is TGTGCCAGCTTCACCGGGGTTGGGGCCAACGTCCTGACTTTC.

This clone was seen more than once but under ten times. At one end, the junction sequence differs from germline, possibly due to a read error. This rearrangement joins TRBV6-1 to TRBJ1-5, with 7 bases lining up with TRBD1. From germline, CDR1 is MNHNS and CDR2 SASEGT. This CDR3 region has 14 residues. This chain's CDR3 is CASREGTDYQPQHF. In DNA form, the CDR3 reads TGTGCCAGCAGGGAAGGGACAGATTATCAGCCCCAGCATTTT.

This clone was detected only once. The chain is built from TRBV25-1 and TRBJ1-2; possible D gene TRBD1, 6 bases. V lost 5 bases and J 6 bases, leaving 13 bases between the germline ends. Germline CDR1 and CDR2: MGHDK and SYGVNS. This CDR3 comprises 13 residues. CDR3 nucleotides: TGTGCCAGCAGTCAGGGGATTCTTGATGGCTACACCTTC. Amino acid sequence: CASSQGILDGYTF.

The chain links TRBV5-1 to TRBJ2-3; 7 bases are a match to TRBD1. J lost 0 bases, V lost 6 bases, and 1 base had no gene match. Germline CDR1 reads SGHRS; CDR2 reads YFSETQ. This CDR3 has 13 residues. Written as DNA, the CDR3 is TGCGCCAGCAACAGGGGTAGCACAGATACGCAGTATTTT. This encodes CASNRGSTDTQYF.